These 23 T cell receptor beta chains were all obtained from the same sample, sequenced in a study of cytomegalovirus exposure and HLA in healthy donors. The PCR had 60 Vbeta and 13 Jbeta primers. TCRdb's copy holds only in-frame clones and misses some; the assay was immunoSEQ multiplex PCR. Seen here are 150,000 to 200,000 clones, roughly 70% observed once, and the top ten hold 2.9%. Specimen: PBMCs. Receptor source: a male donor in good health and CMV-seronegative.

The V gene is TRBV6-1, the J gene TRBJ1-5; D perhaps matches TRBD1 (5 bases). CDR1 and CDR2 from the germline V gene are MNHNS and SASEGT. With 6 bases removed from V and 6 bases from J, the gap between germline ends came to 6 bases. The CDR3 is 11 residues long. The DNA of the CDR3 is TGTGCCAGCAGGACAGCTCAGCCCCAGCATTTT. It codes for CASRTAQPQHF.

The J gene is TRBJ2-1, the V gene TRBV7-9, with unresolved D. Trimming cost V 5 bases and J 4 bases, with 6 bases left between them. CDR1 and CDR2 from the germline V gene are SEHNR and FQNEAQ (reference sequence). The CDR3 is made up of 12 amino acids. The CDR3 DNA sequence: TGTGCCAGCAGCCCCCGGTACAATGAGCAGTTCTTC. Translated: CASSPRYNEQFF.

The genes are TRBV19 and TRBJ2-1; maybe TRBD1 (6 bases). The CDR3 totals 17 residues. CDR1 is LNHDA and CDR2 is SQIVND in the germline V gene (reference sequence). Trimming took off 3 bases at V and 9 bases at J, with 24 bases between the two ends. The CDR3 loop reads CASSIGQGTGSSGEQFF. Here the CDR3 DNA reads TGTGCCAGTAGTATTGGGCAGGGAACAGGGAGCTCCGGTGAGCAGTTCTTC.

The chain recombines TRBV6-5 with TRBJ1-3; no clear D. The CDR3 is 16 residues long. The V gene's germline CDR1 is MNHEY and CDR2 SVGAGI. V lost 4 bases and J 0 bases, leaving 13 bases between the germline ends. CDR3 DNA sequence: TGTGCCAGCAGTTCGGGATGGGCAGACTCTGGAAACACCATATATTTT. This translates into CASSSGWADSGNTIYF.

The count of this clone is one. The chain joins TRBV28 to TRBJ2-1; no clear D. Trimming stripped 4 bases from V and 6 bases from J, with 10 bases between. This CDR3 has 13 residues. Germline CDR1 and CDR2: MDHEN and SYDVKM. CDR3 sequence reads: CASSSRLINEQFF. The CDR3 coding sequence is TGTGCCAGCAGTTCTAGACTCATCAATGAGCAGTTCTTC.

This clone has only one observation. The rearrangement links TRBV4-3 to TRBJ1-6; D is possibly TRBD1 (5 bases). Trimming pared 0 bases from V and 8 bases from J, leaving 11 bases between. The V gene's germline CDR1 is LGHNA and CDR2 YSLEER. The CDR3 totals 15 residues. The CDR3 is CASSQENRPDSPLHF. The DNA for the CDR3 is TGCGCCAGCAGCCAAGAGAACAGGCCGGATTCACCCCTCCACTTT.

The J gene is TRBJ1-5, the V gene TRBV30, with TRBD1 as a possible D gene (6 bases). Germline-derived CDR1 and CDR2 are GTSNPN and SVGIG (reference sequence). The V gene lost 7 bases and the J gene lost 6 bases, with 16 bases spanning the gap. The CDR3 is made up of 13 amino acids. The chain's CDR3 is CAFAKGVVQPQHF. The CDR3 DNA follows: TGTGCCTTCGCGAAGGGGGTTGTTCAGCCCCAGCATTTT.

V and J are TRBV4-1 and TRBJ2-1; 9 bases align to TRBD2. Germline V gene lookup returns CDR1 MGHRA and CDR2 YSYEKL. V gave up 1 base and J gave up 6 bases; unmatched junction bases: 4. CDR3 length: 15 residues. The CDR3 here is CASSQVSGSGNEQFF. The CDR3 DNA reads TGCGCCAGCAGCCAAGTTAGCGGGAGTGGCAATGAGCAGTTCTTC.

This clone has just one count. CDR3 sequence (DNA): TGTGCCTGGACCCCCCCGGACAGGGAAGGCCAGCCCCAGCATTTT. It yields the protein CAWTPPDREGQPQHF. This rearrangement joins TRBV30 to TRBJ1-5; 8 bases agree with TRBD1. There are 15 residues in the CDR3. CDR1 is GTSNPN and CDR2 is SVGIG in the germline V gene (reference sequence). Unmatched junction bases numbered 12, after V lost 4 bases and J lost 7 bases. Using reference TRBV30 and TRBJ1-5 for the parts outside the CDR3, the full variable domain is SQTIHQWPATLVQPVGSPLSLECTVEGTSNPNLYWYRQAAGRGLQLLFYSVGIGQISSEVPQNLSASRPQDRQFILSSKKLLLSDSGFYLCAWTPPDREGQPQHFGDGTRLSIL.

V and J are TRBV9 and TRBJ2-3; 9 bases map to TRBD2. The trim removed 4 bases at V and 6 bases at J, leaving 12 bases unmatched. CDR3 length: 16 residues. CDR1 and CDR2 from the germline V gene are SGDLS and YYNGEE. The CDR3: CASSSTLAGAWDTQYF. DNA of the CDR3: TGTGCCAGCAGCTCAACGTTAGCGGGAGCTTGGGATACGCAGTATTTT. Together with reference TRBV9 and TRBJ2-3, the CDR3 gives the full variable domain: DSGVTQTPKHLITATGQRVTLRCSPRSGDLSVYWYQQSLDQGLQFLIQYYNGEERAKGNILERFSAQQFPDLHSELNLSSLELGDSALYFCASSSTLAGAWDTQYFGPGTRLTVL.

This chain joins TRBV6-1 and TRBJ1-1; D is unclear. The CDR3 is made up of 12 amino acids. The germline CDR1 and CDR2 sequences are MNHNS and SASEGT. V was trimmed by 6 bases and J by 1 base, leaving 6 bases between them. In nucleotides, the CDR3 is TGTGCCAGCAGGGAGGGGAACACTGAAGCTTTCTTT. Amino acid sequence: CASREGNTEAFF.

The gene calls are TRBV4-3 and TRBJ2-1; D may be TRBD2 (5 bases). Germline CDR1 LGHNA, CDR2 YSLEER. Between the trimmed V and J ends, which lost 0 bases and 9 bases, there was a span of 15 bases. This CDR3 spans 15 amino acids. DNA for the CDR3: TGCGCCAGCAGCCAAGAATTAGCGAGGGTACTTGAGCAGTTCTTC. Protein: CASSQELARVLEQFF.

This clone was counted between two and nine times. J is TRBJ2-1 and V is TRBV29-1; possible D gene TRBD1, 5 bases. Trimming removed 4 bases at V and 6 bases at J, with 10 bases between. Germline V gives CDR1 SQVTM, CDR2 ANQGSEA. The CDR3 totals 12 residues. CDR3 nucleotide sequence: TGCAGCGTTGGGTCAGGGCTCAATGAGCAGTTCTTC. Encoded protein: CSVGSGLNEQFF.

The V gene is TRBV5-6, the J gene TRBJ2-3; D is unresolved. V was trimmed by 3 bases and J by 3 bases, leaving 5 bases between them. The CDR3 contains 12 residues. Germline V gene lookup returns CDR1 SGHDT and CDR2 YYEEEE. In DNA, the CDR3 is TGTGCCAGCAGCTCCAGTACAGATACGCAGTATTTT. It translates to CASSSSTDTQYF.

The rearrangement links TRBV4-3 to TRBJ2-1; a weak D match, TRBD2 (6 bases). Germline loops: CDR1 LGHNA, CDR2 YSLEER. CDR3 length equals 17 residues. V lost 1 base and J 3 bases, leaving 16 bases between the germline ends. In DNA, the CDR3 is TGCGCCAGCAGCCAAGGGGGATGGGAGGTAGACTACAATGAGCAGTTCTTC. Residues: CASSQGGWEVDYNEQFF.

This clone was counted once. The rearrangement uses TRBV9 and TRBJ2-7; possibly TRBD2 for D (5 bases). The germline V and J ends were trimmed by 3 bases and 4 bases, with 14 bases remaining between them. Germline V gene lookup returns CDR1 SGDLS and CDR2 YYNGEE. This CDR3 spans 14 amino acids. The CDR3 DNA is TGTGCCAGCAGCGCCGAGAGCGGTTGGTACGAGCAGTACTTC. Translating gives CASSAESGWYEQYF.

The chain links TRBV4-1 to TRBJ1-5; D call uncertain. V lost 2 bases and J 0 bases, leaving 2 bases between the germline ends. Per germline, CDR1 MGHRA and CDR2 YSYEKL. The CDR3 runs to 13 residues. In DNA, the CDR3 is TGCGCCAGCAGCCAATATAGCAATCAGCCCCAGCATTTT. It codes for CASSQYSNQPQHF.

The V call is TRBV6-5, the J call TRBJ2-1; TRBD1 might be the D (6 bases). Germline V gene sequence: CDR1 MNHEY, CDR2 SVGAGI. The CDR3 loop spans 14 amino acids. The ends were cut back, 7 bases at V and 13 bases at J, with 23 bases in the middle. The CDR3 loop is CASTTLLSTGSQFF. CDR3 in DNA: TGTGCCAGCACTACCCTCCTCTCGACAGGAAGTCAGTTCTTC.

The chain links TRBV4-1 to TRBJ1-3; D perhaps matches TRBD1 (6 bases). The CDR3 covers 16 residues. Germline V lookup: CDR1 MGHRA, CDR2 YSYEKL. The V end lost 1 base, the J end lost 2 bases, and 12 bases lay between the germline ends. CDR3 DNA: TGCGCCAGCAGCCAAGGGACATGGGGGCCTGGAAACACCATATATTTT. This codes for CASSQGTWGPGNTIYF.

This rearrangement joins TRBV15 to TRBJ1-5; 10 bases fit TRBD1. The ends lost 5 bases at V and 6 bases at J; junction bases unmatched: 10. Germline assignment: CDR1 LNHNV and CDR2 YYDKDF (reference sequence). This CDR3 is built from 16 residues. CDR3 loop: CATSVNAGQGFQPQHF. CDR3 DNA: TGTGCCACCAGCGTAAACGCGGGACAGGGGTTTCAGCCCCAGCATTTT.

This clone was detected once. J is TRBJ2-7 and V is TRBV4-2; TRBD2 matches at 9 bases. Germline loops: CDR1 LGHNA, CDR2 YNFKEQ. The junction had 9 bases not matched to a gene; V was cut back by 4 bases and J by 2 bases. The CDR3 has 16 residues. CDR3: CASSLQKTSGPYEQYF. CDR3 DNA sequence: TGTGCCAGCAGCCTTCAAAAGACTAGCGGTCCCTACGAGCAGTACTTC.

Turning to this clone: Other DNA sequences in the sample encode the same CDR3. As DNA, the CDR3 is TGTGCTAGTGGTTTGGTAGGGGGCTCCTACGAGCAGTACTTC. Translated: CASGLVGGSYEQYF. The rearrangement joins TRBV12-5 to TRBJ2-7; D possibly corresponds to TRBD1 (6 bases). Trimming pared 0 bases from V and 0 bases from J, leaving 6 bases between. Germline-derived CDR1 and CDR2 are LGHNT and FRNRAP. The CDR3 runs 14 residues.

The chain recombines TRBV7-3 with TRBJ2-3, with D hard to call. Germline V gene sequence: CDR1 SGHTA, CDR2 FQGTGA. The CDR3 contains 13 residues. Trimming removed 5 bases from V and 4 bases from J, with 10 bases in between. DNA for the CDR3: TGTGCCAGCAGCCCATCTACGTCAGATACGCAGTATTTT. As protein: CASSPSTSDTQYF.